The 18 T cell receptor beta chains presented below share a single source sample, sequenced in a study of neoadjuvant anti-PD-1 for oral cavity cancer. Time point described: after neoadjuvant nivolumab, at surgical resection. Repertoires were generated with immunoSEQ multiplex PCR, while TCRdb's copy carries only in-frame clones and drops some. The sample carries 13,000 to 15,000 clones, roughly two thirds recorded once. Sequencing used PBMCs, obtained after nivolumab (anti-PD-1) treatment. The source is a person aged 40 to 85 with oral cavity squamous cell carcinoma.

This sequence joins TRBV7-6 and TRBJ2-6; D not certain. V was shortened by 5 bases and J by 4 bases, with 9 bases between the two germline ends. CDR1 SGHVS and CDR2 FNYEAQ come from the germline V gene. The CDR3 has 14 amino acids. CDR3 coding DNA: TGTGCCAGCAGCCCAAGTACCGGGGCCAACGTCCTGACTTTC. Protein sequence: CASSPSTGANVLTF.

The gene calls are TRBV19 and TRBJ1-1; 8 positions agree with TRBD1. The CDR3 length is 13 residues. V shed 6 bases and J 4 bases; nucleotides not matched to a gene: 4. The germline V gene has CDR1 LNHDA and CDR2 SQIVND (reference sequence). The DNA for the CDR3 is TGTGCCAGTAGCCTCAGGGGGCCCACTGAAGCTTTCTTT. This sequence encodes CASSLRGPTEAFF.

The CDR3 spells CASSEGTGNTIYF. CDR3 DNA: TGTGCCAGCAGTGAAGGAACTGGAAACACCATATATTTT. This chain joins TRBV6-1 and TRBJ1-3, with D unclear. CDR3 length: 13 amino acids. CDR1 is MNHNS, CDR2 SASEGT, per germline. Trimming removed 1 base at V and 2 bases at J, with 3 bases between.

This clone was observed a few times. The chain employs TRBV15 and TRBJ1-3, with D hard to call. CDR1 is LNHNV, CDR2 YYDKDF, per germline (reference sequence). Trimming took 5 bases from V and 0 from J, leaving 11 bases between them. The CDR3 totals 15 residues. CDR3 DNA: TGTGCCACCAGCTTCGGGAGGGACTCTGGAAACACCATATATTTT. It yields the protein CATSFGRDSGNTIYF.

V is TRBV9 and J is TRBJ1-1; the match to TRBD1 covers 9 bases. Germline loops: CDR1 SGDLS, CDR2 YYNGEE. After removal of 0 bases from V and 3 bases from J, the junction contained 3 bases not matched to a gene. The CDR3 contains 15 residues. The CDR3 reads CASSVGRTGDTEAFF. CDR3 sequence (DNA): TGTGCCAGCAGCGTAGGAAGGACAGGGGACACTGAAGCTTTCTTT. The full variable domain, in which reference TRBV9 and TRBJ1-1 provide the parts outside the CDR3, is DSGVTQTPKHLITATGQRVTLRCSPRSGDLSVYWYQQSLDQGLQFLIQYYNGEERAKGNILERFSAQQFPDLHSELNLSSLELGDSALYFCASSVGRTGDTEAFFGQGTRLTVV.

The chain is built from TRBV7-9 and TRBJ2-7; 9 nucleotides match TRBD2. This CDR3 has 16 residues. V shed 3 bases, J shed 2 bases, and the junction held 8 bases outside the gene matches. CDR1 is SEHNR, CDR2 FQNEAQ, per germline (reference sequence). CDR3 sequence (DNA): TGTGCCAGCAGCTTCGGGCTAGCGGGGAGCCCCTACGAGCAGTACTTC. It specifies CASSFGLAGSPYEQYF.

J is TRBJ2-3 and V is TRBV13; 10 nucleotides line up with TRBD1. The CDR3 runs 15 residues. The V gene's germline CDR1 is PRHDT and CDR2 FYEKMQ (reference sequence). The trim removed 2 bases at V and 6 bases at J, leaving 5 bases unmatched. The CDR3 DNA sequence: TGTGCCAGCAGCTTAAGGGGACAGGGGCGGGATACGCAGTATTTT. Translating it yields CASSLRGQGRDTQYF.

The rearrangement uses TRBV10-3 and TRBJ1-1; D might be TRBD1 (5 bases). Trimming took off 4 bases at V and 3 bases at J, with 18 bases between the two ends. The CDR3 covers 16 residues. Germline CDR1 ENHRY, CDR2 SYGVKD. The CDR3: CAISGSPGRQDTEAFF. As DNA, the CDR3 is TGTGCCATCAGTGGATCCCCGGGACGCCAGGACACTGAAGCTTTCTTT.

The V and J genes are TRBV4-2 and TRBJ2-1; no firm D call. This CDR3 comprises 16 residues. The V gene lost 0 bases and the J gene lost 0 bases, with 9 bases spanning the gap. The germline V gene encodes CDR1 LGHNA and CDR2 YNFKEQ. CDR3 sequence reads: CASSQDGSSSYNEQFF. The CDR3 DNA reads TGTGCCAGCAGCCAAGATGGCTCCAGCTCCTACAATGAGCAGTTCTTC.

This clone was counted a single time. The V and J genes are TRBV9 and TRBJ2-7; unclear D gene. This CDR3 has 14 residues. CDR1 is SGDLS and CDR2 is YYNGEE in the germline V gene. Trimming removed 0 bases at V and 4 bases at J, with 11 bases between. In nucleotides, the CDR3 is TGTGCCAGCAGCGTAGGGGGTATAGGTTACGAGCAGTACTTC. The encoded protein is CASSVGGIGYEQYF.

The J gene is TRBJ1-4, the V gene TRBV4-2; TRBD1 might be the D (5 bases). CDR3 size: 16 residues. The V end was cut by 0 bases, the J end by 1 base, with 9 bases between. The V gene's germline CDR1 is LGHNA and CDR2 YNFKEQ. The CDR3 DNA is TGTGCCAGCAGCCAAGATCAGCAGGGAACTAATGAAAAACTGTTTTTT. Protein: CASSQDQQGTNEKLFF.

The rearrangement uses TRBV14 and TRBJ1-1, with a possible D match to TRBD1 (5 bases). The V end was cut by 0 bases, the J end by 5 bases, with 10 bases between. Germline V gene data show CDR1 as SGHDN and CDR2 as FVKESK. The CDR3 contains 14 residues. The CDR3 coding sequence is TGTGCCAGCAGCCAAGATCCGGGGGGAACTGAAGCTTTCTTT. Its protein product is CASSQDPGGTEAFF.

This sequence joins TRBV28 and TRBJ2-6, with 7 bases matching TRBD1. Losses at the gene ends were 5 bases for V and 1 base for J; bases not matched to a gene: 2. The CDR3 sequence is 15 residues long. The V gene's germline CDR1 is MDHEN and CDR2 SYDVKM. The CDR3 nucleotides read TGTGCCAGCAGTCCACAGGGGTCTGGGGCCAACGTCCTGACTTTC. Translating it yields CASSPQGSGANVLTF.

The gene calls are TRBV10-3 and TRBJ2-2; D may be TRBD1 (6 bases). The CDR3 runs 17 residues. Looked up from germline, CDR1 is ENHRY and CDR2 is SYGVKD. Trimming cost V 4 bases and J 3 bases, with 18 bases left between them. The CDR3 coding sequence is TGTGCCATCAGTGCCCCTTTACAGGGAGTAGACACCGGGGAGCTGTTTTTT. The encoded protein is CAISAPLQGVDTGELFF.

This clone showed up just once. The rearrangement links TRBV9 to TRBJ1-5; D gene ambiguous. The CDR3 loop spans 9 amino acids. CDR1 and CDR2 from the germline V gene are SGDLS and YYNGEE. The germline V and J ends were trimmed by 6 bases and 5 bases, with 0 bases remaining between them. The CDR3 reads CASNQPQHF. The CDR3 nucleotides are TGTGCCAGCAATCAGCCCCAGCATTTT.

This clone was counted a single time. The chain is built from TRBV19 and TRBJ2-1; a possible D gene is TRBD1 (6 bases). There are 16 residues in the CDR3. Trimming removed 6 bases from V and 2 bases from J, with 17 bases in between. The V gene's germline CDR1 is LNHDA and CDR2 SQIVND (reference sequence). The chain's CDR3 is CASSLGQVGAYNEQFF. In DNA form, the CDR3 reads TGTGCCAGTAGCCTGGGACAAGTAGGCGCCTACAATGAGCAGTTCTTC.

The chain links TRBV29-1 to TRBJ1-2; D unclear. V dropped 4 bases and J dropped 4 bases, with 13 bases sitting between them. The CDR3 loop spans 13 amino acids. Germline V gene lookup returns CDR1 SQVTM and CDR2 ANQGSEA. The CDR3 is CSVAFVDGYGYTF. The CDR3 DNA follows: TGCAGCGTTGCCTTCGTTGACGGCTATGGCTACACCTTC.

The rearrangement links TRBV5-4 to TRBJ1-4, with 8 bases matching TRBD1. Germline assignment: CDR1 SGHNT and CDR2 YYREEE (reference sequence). The CDR3 covers 15 residues. V was clipped by 3 bases and J by 8 bases; unmatched bases: 9. The CDR3 here is CASSSQGAPGEKLFF. In DNA form, the CDR3 reads TGTGCCAGCAGCTCCCAGGGGGCGCCCGGAGAAAAACTGTTTTTT.